Presented here are 18 T cell receptor beta chains from one specimen sequenced in a study of blood T cell repertoires in COVID-19. The table came from immunoSEQ multiplex PCR; TCRdb's copy has only in-frame clones and leaves some out. The data contain more than 200,000 clones, around nine tenths of them singletons. The source material was peripheral blood. The receptors come from a woman in her sixties with COVID-19, enrolled during active disease.

The J gene is TRBJ2-1, the V gene TRBV6-2 or TRBV6-3, with D uncertain. Trimming took 0 bases from V and 4 from J, leaving 7 bases between them. This CDR3 region has 14 residues. Germline V gives CDR1 MNHEY, CDR2 SVGEGT. The CDR3 coding sequence is TGTGCCAGCAGTTACTCCCCGGTGTACAATGAGCAGTTCTTC. Its translation: CASSYSPVYNEQFF.

The chain joins TRBV27 to TRBJ1-3, with D perhaps TRBD1 (6 bases). This CDR3 has 14 amino acids. The germline gives CDR1 MNHEY, CDR2 SMNVEV (reference sequence). V was clipped by 5 bases and J by 5 bases, with 13 bases between them. CDR3 nucleotide sequence: TGTGCCAGCAGTGACACAGGGACCCGAAACACCATATATTTT. Its protein product is CASSDTGTRNTIYF.

V gene TRBV19 combines with J gene TRBJ1-2; a possible D gene is TRBD1 (6 bases). The CDR3 is 14 amino acids. Trimming cost V 5 bases and J 4 bases, with 14 bases left between them. Germline loops: CDR1 LNHDA, CDR2 SQIVND (reference sequence). The CDR3 here is CASSRRGARYGYTF. CDR3 in DNA: TGTGCCAGTAGTCGCCGGGGGGCGCGCTATGGCTACACCTTC.

The V and J genes are TRBV30 and TRBJ2-3, with D tentatively TRBD1 (5 bases). Germline CDR1 reads GTSNPN; CDR2 reads SVGIG (reference sequence). The CDR3 is 14 residues long. V lost 1 base and J 2 bases, leaving 10 bases between the germline ends. For the CDR3, the DNA is TGTGCCTGGAGTGCAGGACACTACACAGATACGCAGTATTTT. Translating gives CAWSAGHYTDTQYF.

The CDR3 reads CASSPATGDYNSPLHF. In DNA, the CDR3 is TGTGCCAGCAGCCCCGCTACAGGGGACTATAATTCACCCCTCCACTTT. V gene TRBV27 combines with J gene TRBJ1-6; 7 positions match TRBD1. V lost 6 bases and J lost 3; bases outside the gene matches: 8. The CDR3 has 16 amino acids. CDR1 and CDR2 (germline): MNHEY, SMNVEV (reference sequence).

The chain uses TRBV30 and TRBJ1-2; D is perhaps TRBD1 (5 bases). The CDR3 runs to 13 residues. Germline lookup yields CDR1 GTSNPN and CDR2 SVGIG (reference sequence). The V gene lost 2 bases and the J gene lost 9 bases, with 16 bases spanning the gap. CDR3 nucleotides: TGTGCCTGGAGTCCCACGGGGGAGGGAAGCTACACCTTC. As protein: CAWSPTGEGSYTF.

This sequence joins TRBV27 and TRBJ2-7, with a tentative D call TRBD2 (6 bases). Germline values: CDR1 MNHEY, CDR2 SMNVEV (reference sequence). This CDR3 comprises 14 residues. The ends were cut back, 4 bases at V and 4 bases at J, with 14 bases in the middle. CDR3 nucleotides: TGTGCCAGCAGTTACGGCGGGGCTGGATACGAGCAGTACTTC. It is translated as CASSYGGAGYEQYF.

The chain's CDR3 is CASSFQPGRYQGNEKLFF. The CDR3 DNA follows: TGTGCCAGCAGTTTTCAGCCGGGCCGCTACCAGGGTAATGAAAAACTGTTTTTT. The V gene is TRBV6-2 or TRBV6-3, the J gene TRBJ1-4; perhaps TRBD1 as D (5 bases). Germline values: CDR1 MNHEY, CDR2 SVGEGT. Trimming stripped 4 bases from V and 4 bases from J, with 22 bases between. The CDR3 runs 18 residues.

The chain recombines TRBV14 with TRBJ1-6, with D uncertain. The CDR3 spans 15 residues. Germline V CDR1 and CDR2: SGHDN, FVKESK. Trimming took off 1 base at V and 13 bases at J, with 17 bases between the two ends. The CDR3 bases are TGTGCCAGCAGCCAAGCTCACGGGGTGAGAAGGCCCCTCCACTTT. Translating it yields CASSQAHGVRRPLHF.

The V and J genes are TRBV6-5 and TRBJ1-3; D is unresolved. CDR3 length equals 14 residues. The germline V and J ends were trimmed by 2 bases and 0 bases, with 5 bases remaining between them. Germline lookup yields CDR1 MNHEY and CDR2 SVGAGI. CDR3 sequence reads: CASSYGSSGNTIYF. CDR3 DNA: TGTGCCAGCAGTTACGGGAGCTCTGGAAACACCATATATTTT.

V gene TRBV9 combines with J gene TRBJ1-1; D unresolved. Deletions cut 4 bases from V and 1 base from J, with 11 bases between. The CDR3 sequence is 14 residues long. Looked up from germline, CDR1 is SGDLS and CDR2 is YYNGEE. The CDR3 loop reads CASSPREGNTEAFF. As DNA, the CDR3 is TGTGCCAGCAGCCCGCGGGAGGGGAACACTGAAGCTTTCTTT.

The chain is built from TRBV9 and TRBJ2-2; D is unclear. Germline CDR1 is SGDLS and CDR2 is YYNGEE. The V end lost 8 bases, the J end lost 0 bases, and 11 bases lay between the germline ends. This CDR3 comprises 14 residues. The CDR3 DNA reads TGTGCCAGTCGCCCTCTAACGAACACCGGGGAGCTGTTTTTT. Protein sequence: CASRPLTNTGELFF.

The chain is built from TRBV3-1 (or the pseudogene TRBV3-2) and TRBJ2-3; no definite D call. This CDR3 spans 13 amino acids. V was clipped by 1 base and J by 1 base, with 3 bases between them. Germline V CDR1 and CDR2: LGHDT, YNNKEL (reference sequence). The CDR3 is CASSQAGTDTQYF. CDR3 nucleotide sequence: TGTGCCAGCAGCCAAGCCGGCACAGATACGCAGTATTTT.

This CDR3 reads CASSPKTSGSGETQYF. As DNA, the CDR3 is TGTGCCAGCAGTCCCAAGACTAGCGGGAGTGGGGAGACCCAGTACTTC. The chain links TRBV7-2 to TRBJ2-5; 12 bases match TRBD2. CDR3 length equals 16 residues. CDR1 SGHTA and CDR2 FQGNSA come from the germline V gene. V was pared by 6 bases and J by 5 bases, with 10 bases of the junction left unmatched. The full variable domain, in which reference TRBV7-2 and TRBJ2-5 provide the parts outside the CDR3, is GAGVSQSPSNKVTEKGKDVELRCDPISGHTALYWYRQSLGQGLEFLIYFQGNSAPDKSGLPSDRFSAERTGGSVSTLTIQRTQQEDSAVYLCASSPKTSGSGETQYFGPGTRLLVL.

The genes are TRBV11-2 and TRBJ2-7, with 12 bases aligning to TRBD1. Germline CDR1 is SGHAT and CDR2 is FQNNGV. The CDR3 runs 15 residues. V lost 5 bases, J lost 2 bases, and 4 bases stayed unmatched. The CDR3 sequence: CASSQGQGAPYEQYF. Written as DNA, the CDR3 is TGTGCCAGCAGCCAGGGACAGGGGGCTCCCTACGAGCAGTACTTC.

This sequence joins TRBV5-5 and TRBJ2-1; 14 nucleotides agree with TRBD2. The CDR3 is 18 amino acids. In germline, CDR1 is SGHKS, CDR2 YYEKEE (reference sequence). Germline trimming cut 4 bases from V and 9 bases from J; bases unmatched to any gene: 15. CDR3 nucleotides: TGTGCCAGCAGCCTTTCGTTGGGACTAGCGGGAGCGTTCGGTGAGCAGTTCTTC. Translation gives CASSLSLGLAGAFGEQFF.

This rearrangement joins TRBV28 to TRBJ2-4; TRBD1 is a possible D gene (7 bases). The CDR3 is 16 residues long. CDR1 and CDR2 from the germline V gene are MDHEN and SYDVKM. V was pared by 5 bases and J by 6 bases, with 20 bases between. CDR3 residues: CASSPWGDSLRNIQYF. DNA for the CDR3: TGTGCCAGCAGTCCGTGGGGGGACAGCTTGAGAAACATTCAGTACTTC. Filled out from reference TRBV28 and TRBJ2-4, the complete variable domain reads DVKVTQSSRYLVKRTGEKVFLECVQDMDHENMFWYRQDPGLGLRLIYFSYDVKMKEKGDIPEGYSVSREKKERFSLILESASTNQTSMYLCASSPWGDSLRNIQYFGAGTRLSVL.

V is TRBV5-1 and J is TRBJ2-2, with D possibly matching TRBD1 (5 bases). CDR1 and CDR2 (germline): SGHRS, YFSETQ. Trimming left V 1 base short and J 2 bases short, with 15 bases between. The CDR3 is made up of 17 amino acids. The CDR3 DNA is TGCGCCAGCAGCTTGATTCCGACAGACCTAAACACCGGGGAGCTGTTTTTT. Translated, it gives CASSLIPTDLNTGELFF.